This TCR beta chain was identified during a study of cytomegalovirus exposure and HLA in healthy donors. As regards this clone: What it binds is not known.

General study points: Cytomegalovirus association was assigned to approximately 160 TCR beta chains.

Amplification used 60 Vbeta primers and 13 Jbeta primers. Measured with immunoSEQ multiplex PCR; TCRdb has only the in-frame clones, and not every one. The table lists about 82,000 clones, approximately 74% of them singletons. It was healthy bone marrow donors who served as donors. Germline V lookup: CDR1 WNHNN, CDR2 SYGVQD (reference sequence). Losses at the gene ends were 8 bases for V and 6 bases for J; bases not matched to a gene: 7. The CDR3 covers 14 residues. The sequence was collected from a woman in her forties or fifties in good health and CMV-seropositive. The sequenced sample was PBMCs. The V and J genes are TRBV10-1 and TRBJ2-2; 9 positions agree with TRBD1. CDR3 sequence (DNA): TGCGCCAGCCGCCGGGACAGGGCCGCCGGGGAGCTGTTTTTT. Translated, it gives CASRRDRAAGELFF.